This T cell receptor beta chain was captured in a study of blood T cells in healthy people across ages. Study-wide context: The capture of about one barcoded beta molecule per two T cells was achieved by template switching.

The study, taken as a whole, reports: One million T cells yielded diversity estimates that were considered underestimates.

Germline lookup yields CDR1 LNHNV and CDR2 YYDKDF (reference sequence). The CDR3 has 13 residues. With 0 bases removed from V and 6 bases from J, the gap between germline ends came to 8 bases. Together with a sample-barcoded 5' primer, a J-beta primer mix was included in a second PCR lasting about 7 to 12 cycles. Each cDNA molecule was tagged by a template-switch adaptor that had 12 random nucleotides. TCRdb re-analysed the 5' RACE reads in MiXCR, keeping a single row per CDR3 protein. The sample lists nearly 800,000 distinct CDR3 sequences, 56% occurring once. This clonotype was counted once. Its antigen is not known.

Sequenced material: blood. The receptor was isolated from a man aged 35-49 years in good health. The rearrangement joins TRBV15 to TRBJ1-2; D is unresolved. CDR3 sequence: CATSRDRENGYTF. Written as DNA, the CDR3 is TGTGCCACCAGCAGAGATAGAGAGAATGGCTACACCTTC.